The rows below give T cell receptor beta chains drawn from one sample of a study of blood T cell repertoires in COVID-19. The protocol was immunoSEQ multiplex PCR, while the TCRdb copy is restricted to in-frame clones and leaves out a portion. The sample contains around 290,000 clones, 89% of which appear only once. The material sequenced was PBMCs or T cells enriched from blood (not recorded which). The receptors were sampled from a middle-aged woman who had recovered from COVID-19. Each CDR3 is given with its conserved first and last residue. The D gene is left open where the match is weak. A clone size is listed for some rows: how often the clone was seen (once, few, many), or a class if it is expanded.

J gene	D gene	clone size	V gene	CDR3 DNA	CDR3 protein
TRBJ2-2	.	once	TRBV27	TGTGCCAGCAGCCCAGACAGGCGGGGGACCGGGGAGCTGTTTTTT	CASSPDRRGTGELFF
TRBJ2-2	.	.	TRBV2	TGTGCCAGCAGTGGGCGACAGACCACCGGGGAGCTGTTTTTT	CASSGRQTTGELFF
TRBJ1-2	.	.	TRBV9	TGTGCCAGCAGCGTAGGGGCGGGGGAGTATGGCTACACCTTC	CASSVGAGEYGYTF
TRBJ1-1	.	.	TRBV5-4	TGTGCCAGCAGCGACATAAACATGAACACTGAAGCTTTCTTT	CASSDINMNTEAFF
TRBJ2-5	TRBD2	.	TRBV12-5	TGTGCTAGTGGTTTGGTACTAGCGGGCCAAGAGACCCAGTACTTC	CASGLVLAGQETQYF
TRBJ2-7	.	few	TRBV10-1	TGCGCCAGCAGTATAGGCAGGGATAACGAGCAGTACTTC	CASSIGRDNEQYF
TRBJ1-3	TRBD1	.	TRBV19	TGTGCCAGTAGTACCCTAGGGGACAGGGACTACTCTGGAAACACCATATATTTT	CASSTLGDRDYSGNTIYF
TRBJ2-7	TRBD1	.	TRBV29-1	TGCAGCGTTGCATTGGGGACAGGTCGGGAGCAGTACTTC	CSVALGTGREQYF
TRBJ1-4	TRBD1	.	TRBV5-5	TGTGCCAGCGCGGTTGGGACAGGCTCTAATGAAAAACTGTTTTTT	CASAVGTGSNEKLFF
TRBJ1-1	.	.	TRBV3-1/TRBV3-2	TGTGCCAGCATGCTAGGGGGTAGGGCTTTCTTT	CASMLGGRAFF
TRBJ1-2	TRBD1	.	TRBV18	TGTGCCAGCTCACCCTTAGACAGGGACTATGGCTACACCTTC	CASSPLDRDYGYTF
TRBJ2-5	TRBD1	.	TRBV7-8	TGTGCCAGCACCCTTTCCCCGGGACAGCAAGAGACCCAGTACTTC	CASTLSPGQQETQYF
TRBJ2-5	.	.	TRBV6-5	TGTGCCAGCAGTTTCGGTATCGGGGAAGAGACCCAGTACTTC	CASSFGIGEETQYF
TRBJ2-7	.	.	TRBV11-2	TGTGCCAGCAGCCCCCGTCGCAGTGGCCACGAGCAGTACTTC	CASSPRRSGHEQYF
TRBJ1-2	.	.	TRBV11-1	TGTGCCAGCACCTCACCAGGGGATAACTATGGCTACACCTTC	CASTSPGDNYGYTF
TRBJ1-2	TRBD1	.	TRBV4-2	TGTGCCAGCAGCCGAACAGGGGCCAACTATGGCTACACCTTC	CASSRTGANYGYTF
TRBJ2-5	.	.	TRBV3-1/TRBV3-2	TGTGCCAGCAGCCAAGTCGGTGGGGCCGAGACCCAGTACTTC	CASSQVGGAETQYF
TRBJ1-1	TRBD1	.	TRBV5-3	TGTGCCAGAAGCTTCAGACAGGGTCCGCCTGAAGCTTTCTTT	CARSFRQGPPEAFF
TRBJ2-5	TRBD1	.	TRBV25-1	TGTGCCAGCAGTGAATATCGGACAGGGACAGTCGGAGAGACCCAGTACTTC	CASSEYRTGTVGETQYF
TRBJ2-3	TRBD2	.	TRBV2	TGTGCCAGCAGCGGCGGGAGGAAGGCAGATACGCAGTATTTT	CASSGGRKADTQYF
TRBJ1-5	.	.	TRBV30	TGTGCCTGGAGTAGGAGTCTGGTTCAGCCCCAGCATTTT	CAWSRSLVQPQHF
TRBJ1-1	.	.	TRBV5-6	TGTGCCAGCTTCAGTTCACACGGGGGGCGCGGTGAAGCTTTCTTT	CASFSSHGGRGEAFF
TRBJ1-5	TRBD1	once	TRBV28	TGTGCCAGCAGTCTACAAACAGGGGGCAATCAGCCCCAGCATTTT	CASSLQTGGNQPQHF
TRBJ2-1	.	.	TRBV19	TGTGCCAGTAGTCTAGGGGCAGGGGTTGAGCAGTTCTTC	CASSLGAGVEQFF
TRBJ1-1	.	.	TRBV5-4	TGTGCCAGCAGCTCTCTACAGGGTTGGGAGACTGAAGCTTTCTTT	CASSSLQGWETEAFF
TRBJ2-7	.	.	TRBV4-3	TGCGCCAGCAGCCAAACGACTATTAGCGAGCAGTACTTC	CASSQTTISEQYF
TRBJ2-7	TRBD1	.	TRBV6-1	TGTGCCAGCAGTGAACACAGGGGCAGCTCCTACGAGCAGTACTTC	CASSEHRGSSYEQYF
TRBJ2-5	TRBD2	.	TRBV5-1	TGCGCCAGCAGCTTGATGTTAGCGGGGGAAGAGACCCAGTACTTC	CASSLMLAGEETQYF